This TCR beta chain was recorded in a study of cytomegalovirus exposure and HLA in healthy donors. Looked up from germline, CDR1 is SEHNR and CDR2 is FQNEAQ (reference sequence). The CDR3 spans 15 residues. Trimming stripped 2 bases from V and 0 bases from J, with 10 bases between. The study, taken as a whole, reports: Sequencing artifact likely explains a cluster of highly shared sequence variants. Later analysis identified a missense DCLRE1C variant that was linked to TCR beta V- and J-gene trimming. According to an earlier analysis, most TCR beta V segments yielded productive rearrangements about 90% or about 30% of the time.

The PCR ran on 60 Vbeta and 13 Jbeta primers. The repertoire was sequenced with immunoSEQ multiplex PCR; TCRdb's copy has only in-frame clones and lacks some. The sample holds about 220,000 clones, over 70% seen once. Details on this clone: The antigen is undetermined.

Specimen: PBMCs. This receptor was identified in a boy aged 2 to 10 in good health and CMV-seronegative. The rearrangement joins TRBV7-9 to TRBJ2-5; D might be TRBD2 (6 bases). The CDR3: CASSLRSGYQETQYF. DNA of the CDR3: TGTGCCAGCAGCTTACGAAGCGGGTACCAAGAGACCCAGTACTTC.